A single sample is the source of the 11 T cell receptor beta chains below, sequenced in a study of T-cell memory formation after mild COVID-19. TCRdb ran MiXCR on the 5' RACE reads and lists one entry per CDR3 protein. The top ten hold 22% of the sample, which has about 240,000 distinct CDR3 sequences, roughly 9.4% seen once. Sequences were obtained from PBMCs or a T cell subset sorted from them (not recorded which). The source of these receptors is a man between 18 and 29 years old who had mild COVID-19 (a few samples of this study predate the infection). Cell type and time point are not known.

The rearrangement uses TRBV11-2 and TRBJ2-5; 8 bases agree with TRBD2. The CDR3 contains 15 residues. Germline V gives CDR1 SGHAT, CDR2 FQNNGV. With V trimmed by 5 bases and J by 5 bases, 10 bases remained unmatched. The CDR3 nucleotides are TGTGCCAGCAGCACTTCCGGGGGGGATTGGGAGACCCAGTACTTC. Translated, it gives CASSTSGGDWETQYF. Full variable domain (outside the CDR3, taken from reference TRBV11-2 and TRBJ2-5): EAGVAQSPRYKIIEKRQSVAFWCNPISGHATLYWYQQILGQGPKLLIQFQNNGVVDDSQLPKDRFSAERLKGVDSTLKIQPAKLEDSAVYLCASSTSGGDWETQYFGPGTRLLVL.

This chain's CDR3 is CASSQDGLAGSNEQFF. The CDR3 region has the DNA TGCGCCAGCAGCCAAGATGGACTAGCGGGGAGCAATGAGCAGTTCTTC. The chain employs TRBV4-3 and TRBJ2-1, with 12 positions matching TRBD2. This CDR3 is built from 16 residues. V shed 0 bases, J shed 6 bases, and the junction held 3 bases outside the gene matches. Germline V gene data show CDR1 as LGHNA and CDR2 as YSLEER.

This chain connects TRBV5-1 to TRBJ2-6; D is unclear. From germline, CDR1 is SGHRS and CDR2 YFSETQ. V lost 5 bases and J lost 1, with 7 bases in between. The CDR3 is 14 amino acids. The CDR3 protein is CASSERSGANVLTF. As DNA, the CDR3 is TGCGCCAGCAGTGAGAGGTCTGGGGCCAACGTCCTGACTTTC.

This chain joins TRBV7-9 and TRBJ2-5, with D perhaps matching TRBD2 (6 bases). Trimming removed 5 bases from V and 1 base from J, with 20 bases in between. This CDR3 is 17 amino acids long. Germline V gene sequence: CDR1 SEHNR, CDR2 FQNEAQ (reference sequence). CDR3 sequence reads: CASSPSAVRGGQETQYF. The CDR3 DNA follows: TGTGCCAGCAGCCCATCGGCCGTGCGGGGTGGCCAAGAGACCCAGTACTTC.

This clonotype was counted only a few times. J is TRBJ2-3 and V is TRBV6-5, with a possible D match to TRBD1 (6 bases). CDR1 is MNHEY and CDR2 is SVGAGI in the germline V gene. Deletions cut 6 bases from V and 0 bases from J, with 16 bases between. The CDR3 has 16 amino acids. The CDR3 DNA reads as TGTGCCAGCAGCTTACAGGGTACGACTAGCACAGATACGCAGTATTTT. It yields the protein CASSLQGTTSTDTQYF.

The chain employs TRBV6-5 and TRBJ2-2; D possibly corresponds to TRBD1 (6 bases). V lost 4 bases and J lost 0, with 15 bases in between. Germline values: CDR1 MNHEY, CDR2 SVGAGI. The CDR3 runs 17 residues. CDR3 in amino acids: CASSSGRDISNTGELFF. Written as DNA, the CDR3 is TGTGCCAGCAGTTCAGGCCGGGACATCTCGAACACCGGGGAGCTGTTTTTT.

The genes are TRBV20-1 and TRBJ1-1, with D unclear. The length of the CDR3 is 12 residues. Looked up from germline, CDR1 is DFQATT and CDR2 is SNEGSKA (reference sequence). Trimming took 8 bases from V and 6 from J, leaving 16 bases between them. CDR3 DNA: TGCAGTTCGGTGGAGTTAAGGGCTGAAGCTTTCTTT. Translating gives CSSVELRAEAFF.

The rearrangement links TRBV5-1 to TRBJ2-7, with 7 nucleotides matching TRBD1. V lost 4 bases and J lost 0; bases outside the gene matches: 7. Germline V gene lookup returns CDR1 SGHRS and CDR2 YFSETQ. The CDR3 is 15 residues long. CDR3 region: CASSARDRSSYEQYF. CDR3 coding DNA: TGCGCCAGCAGCGCCCGGGACAGAAGCTCCTACGAGCAGTACTTC.

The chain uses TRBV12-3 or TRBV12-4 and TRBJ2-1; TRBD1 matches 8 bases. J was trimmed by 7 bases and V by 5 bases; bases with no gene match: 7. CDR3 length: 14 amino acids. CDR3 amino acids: CASSRQGLGNEQFF. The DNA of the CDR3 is TGTGCCAGCAGTCGACAGGGGTTGGGTAATGAGCAGTTCTTC.

This chain's CDR3 is CASSFLRGGSTDTQYF. CDR3 nucleotides: TGTGCCAGCAGTTTTTTGCGGGGGGGAAGCACAGATACGCAGTATTTT. The chain uses TRBV12-3 or TRBV12-4 and TRBJ2-3; 9 bases map to TRBD2. J gave up 0 bases and V 3 bases, and 4 bases lay outside the gene matches. CDR3 length: 16 amino acids.

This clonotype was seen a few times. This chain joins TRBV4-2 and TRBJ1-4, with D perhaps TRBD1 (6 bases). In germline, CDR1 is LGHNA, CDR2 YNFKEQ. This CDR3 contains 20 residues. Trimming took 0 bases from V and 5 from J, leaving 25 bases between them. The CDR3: CASSQDPHRGGRIGNEKLFF. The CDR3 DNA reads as TGTGCCAGCAGCCAAGACCCCCACAGAGGGGGTAGGATCGGGAATGAAAAACTGTTTTTT.